This T cell receptor beta chain was sequenced for a study of shared clonotypes between healthy human individuals. Data came from immunoSEQ multiplex PCR; TCRdb stores just in-frame clones and leaves some out. The sample shows 400,000 or so clones, about 96% of them seen only once. The V segment lost 0 bases and the J segment 4 bases; nucleotides outside the gene matches: 7. The CDR3 sequence is 15 residues long. Germline values: CDR1 SGHNT, CDR2 YYREEE (reference sequence). The TCR sequence derives from a man aged 25-45 years in good health. The source material was memory CD8+ T cells sorted from blood. Subset meaning: CD45RO+ cells pooled with CCR7-negative TemRA cells. This chain connects TRBV5-4 to TRBJ2-7; TRBD2 agrees at 7 bases. CDR3 nucleotide sequence: TGTGCCAGCAGCTTGGCCGGAGGCGGGAGATACGAGCAGTACTTC. Its translation: CASSLAGGGRYEQYF.